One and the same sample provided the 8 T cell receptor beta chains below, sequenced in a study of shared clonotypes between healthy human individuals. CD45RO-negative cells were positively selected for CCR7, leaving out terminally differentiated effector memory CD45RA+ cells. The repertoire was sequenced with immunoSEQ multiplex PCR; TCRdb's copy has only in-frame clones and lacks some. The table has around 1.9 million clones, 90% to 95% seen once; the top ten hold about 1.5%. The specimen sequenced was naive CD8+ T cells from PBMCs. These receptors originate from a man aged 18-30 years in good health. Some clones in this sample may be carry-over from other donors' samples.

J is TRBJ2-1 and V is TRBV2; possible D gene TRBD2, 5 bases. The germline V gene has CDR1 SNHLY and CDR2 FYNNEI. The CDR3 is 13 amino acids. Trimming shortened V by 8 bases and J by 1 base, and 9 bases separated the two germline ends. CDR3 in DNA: TGTGCCAGCCTCCAGCGGTCCTACAATGAGCAGTTCTTC. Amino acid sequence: CASLQRSYNEQFF.

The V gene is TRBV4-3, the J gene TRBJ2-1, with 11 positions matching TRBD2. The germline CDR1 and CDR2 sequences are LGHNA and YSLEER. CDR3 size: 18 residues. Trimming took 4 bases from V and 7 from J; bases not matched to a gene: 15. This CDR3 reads CASSPQPLLAGGPNEQFF. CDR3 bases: TGCGCCAGCAGCCCCCAACCCCTCCTAGCGGGAGGTCCTAATGAGCAGTTCTTC.

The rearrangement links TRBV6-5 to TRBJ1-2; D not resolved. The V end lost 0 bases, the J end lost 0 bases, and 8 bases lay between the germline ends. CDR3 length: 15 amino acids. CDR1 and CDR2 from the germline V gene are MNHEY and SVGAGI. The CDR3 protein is CASSYSADTNYGYTF. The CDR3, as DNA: TGTGCCAGCAGTTACTCGGCAGACACTAACTATGGCTACACCTTC.

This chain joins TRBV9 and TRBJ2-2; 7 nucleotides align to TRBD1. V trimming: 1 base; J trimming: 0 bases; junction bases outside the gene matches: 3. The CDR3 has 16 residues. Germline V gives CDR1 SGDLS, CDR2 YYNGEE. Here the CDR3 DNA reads TGTGCCAGCAGCGTACTAAGGGGGCCGAACACCGGGGAGCTGTTTTTT. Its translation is CASSVLRGPNTGELFF. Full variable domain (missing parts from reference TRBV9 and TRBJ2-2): DSGVTQTPKHLITATGQRVTLRCSPRSGDLSVYWYQQSLDQGLQFLIQYYNGEERAKGNILERFSAQQFPDLHSELNLSSLELGDSALYFCASSVLRGPNTGELFFGEGSRLTVL.

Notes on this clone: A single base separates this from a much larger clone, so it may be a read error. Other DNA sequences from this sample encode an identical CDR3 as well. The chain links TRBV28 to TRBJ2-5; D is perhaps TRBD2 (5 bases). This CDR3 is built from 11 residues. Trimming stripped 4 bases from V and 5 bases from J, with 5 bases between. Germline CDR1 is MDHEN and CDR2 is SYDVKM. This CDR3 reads CASSSGETQYF. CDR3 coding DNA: TGTGCCAGCAGTTCGGGGGAGACCCAGTACTTC.

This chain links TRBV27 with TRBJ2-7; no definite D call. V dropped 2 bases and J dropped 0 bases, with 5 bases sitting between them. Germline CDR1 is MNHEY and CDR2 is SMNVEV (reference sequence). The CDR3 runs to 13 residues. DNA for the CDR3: TGTGCCAGCAGTTTACACGCCTCCTACGAGCAGTACTTC. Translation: CASSLHASYEQYF.

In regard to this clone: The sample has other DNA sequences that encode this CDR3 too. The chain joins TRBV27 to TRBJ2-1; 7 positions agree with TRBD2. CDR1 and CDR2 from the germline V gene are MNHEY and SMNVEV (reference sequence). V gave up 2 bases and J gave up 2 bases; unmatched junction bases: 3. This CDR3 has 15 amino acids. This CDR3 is CASSLGAGTYNEQFF. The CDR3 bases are TGTGCCAGCAGTTTAGGAGCGGGGACCTACAATGAGCAGTTCTTC.

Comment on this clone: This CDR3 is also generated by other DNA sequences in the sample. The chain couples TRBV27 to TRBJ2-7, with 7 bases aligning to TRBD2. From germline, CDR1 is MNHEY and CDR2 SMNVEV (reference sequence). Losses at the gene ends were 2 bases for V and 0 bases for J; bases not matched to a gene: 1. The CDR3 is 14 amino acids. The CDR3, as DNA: TGTGCCAGCAGTTTAGGCGGGAGCTCCTACGAGCAGTACTTC. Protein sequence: CASSLGGSSYEQYF.